This TCR beta chain was recovered during a study of blood T cell repertoires in COVID-19 (dated by TCRdb to between 2020 and 2021). In terms of the full investigation: Collaborator samples came from the United States, Italy and Spain and covered acute and convalescent phases of COVID-19. The repertoires were released in a freely available public database intended as a resource for research on the immune response to SARS-CoV-2. Subjects who had been exposed to COVID-19, were actively infected with it, or had recovered from it provided the deeply sampled blood TCRbeta repertoires that made up the dataset. The prospective study material was composed of cDNA or gDNA derived from T cells, B-cell-depleted T cells, or PBMCs. Where available, HLA class I and class II types were taken from metadata supplied by the sample provider and were not determined by assay-based typing. The sample metadata nearly always contained a de-identified subject ID, COVID-19 status, age in years and sex. The samples were drawn from two sources: the first 160 participants of the ongoing ImmuneRACE study, and about 1,300 subjects contributed by 6 global collaborators.

Each collaborating institution followed its own protocols to collect whole blood in K2EDTA tubes. For TCRbeta analysis, collaborators shipped samples in one of three forms: frozen whole blood, isolated PBMCs, or DNA extracted from either of those sample types. The cysteine opens and the phenylalanine closes a CDR3 of 15 amino acids. Only CDR3 DNA is held: 45 bases, read in frame from base 1. Clipping removes 1 base from V and 3 bases from J, with 4 as the unmatched junction base count. Based on the germline V gene, the CDR1 and CDR2 sequences are LGHNA and YNFKEQ. With respect to this clone: Its antigen has not been determined. The record has no base qualities; no much larger clone is one base away.

Beyond this particular receptor, the publication reports: How much clinical and demographic metadata was included differed by source and by participant, and the metadata was provided uncurated.

The immunoSEQ Assay, a bias-controlled multiplex PCR, was used to amplify TCRbeta CDR3 regions from genomic DNA. The original pipeline was this. The number of nucleated cells in each sample was estimated from the amplification of reference gene primers within the assay. Sequence reads were collapsed and filtered to measure the absolute abundance of every unique TCRbeta CDR3 rearrangement. For each sample, productive Simpson clonality was calculated by taking the square root of Simpson's diversity index across productive rearrangements. TCRdb mirrors the immuneACCESS table, restricted to in-frame sequences. Some clones are absent from its copies; in checked studies, under half trace to an unresolved V gene, and the reason for the others is unknown. That table supplies the V and J calls and clone size; D and trimming were determined from the DNA. This sample holds some 65,000 clones; about 93% were observed only once. Jointly, the top ten make up roughly 3% of the sample.

The receptor chain draws on TRBV4-2 and TRBJ2-7, with 9 bases aligning to TRBD2. The TCR originated in a man aged 70 or older with active COVID-19. Sequencing was performed on peripheral blood. The nucleotide sequence is TGTGCCAGCAGCCAAGGGACTAGCGAAAACTACGAGCAGTACTTC. Translation gives CASSQGTSENYEQYF.